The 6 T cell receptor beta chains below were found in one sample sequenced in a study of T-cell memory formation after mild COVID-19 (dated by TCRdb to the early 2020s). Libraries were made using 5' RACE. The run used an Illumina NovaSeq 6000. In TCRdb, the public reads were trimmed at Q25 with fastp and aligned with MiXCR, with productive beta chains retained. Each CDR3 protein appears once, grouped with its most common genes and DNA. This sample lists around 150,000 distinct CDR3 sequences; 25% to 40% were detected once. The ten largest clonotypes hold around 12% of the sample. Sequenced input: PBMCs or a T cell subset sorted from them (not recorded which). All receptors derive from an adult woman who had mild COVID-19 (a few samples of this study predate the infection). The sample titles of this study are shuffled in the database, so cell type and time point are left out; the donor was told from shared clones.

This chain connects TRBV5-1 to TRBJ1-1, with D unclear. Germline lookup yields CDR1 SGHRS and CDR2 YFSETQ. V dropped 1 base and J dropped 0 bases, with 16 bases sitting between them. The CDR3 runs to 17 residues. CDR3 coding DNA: TGCGCCAGCAGCTTGTCGTCCCAGCCTCCGATGAACACTGAAGCTTTCTTT. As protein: CASSLSSQPPMNTEAFF.

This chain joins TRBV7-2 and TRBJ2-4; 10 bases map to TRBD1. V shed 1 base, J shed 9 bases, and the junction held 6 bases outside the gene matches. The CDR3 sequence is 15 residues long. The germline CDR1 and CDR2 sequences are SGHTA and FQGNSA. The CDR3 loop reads CASSLGDRGLSIQYF. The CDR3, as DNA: TGTGCCAGCAGCTTAGGCGACAGGGGGCTGAGCATTCAGTACTTC.

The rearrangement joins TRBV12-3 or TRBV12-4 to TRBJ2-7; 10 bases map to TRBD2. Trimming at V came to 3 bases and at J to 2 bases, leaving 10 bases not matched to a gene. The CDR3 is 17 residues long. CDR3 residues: CASSFGRTSGPAYEQYF. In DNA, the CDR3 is TGTGCCAGCAGTTTCGGTAGGACTAGCGGTCCCGCCTACGAGCAGTACTTC.

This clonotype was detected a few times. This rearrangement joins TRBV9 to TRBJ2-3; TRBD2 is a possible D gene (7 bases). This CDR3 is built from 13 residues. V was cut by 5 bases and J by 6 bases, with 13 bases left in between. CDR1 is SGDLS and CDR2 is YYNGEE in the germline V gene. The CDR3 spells CASSPGGQDTQYF. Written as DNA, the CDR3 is TGTGCCAGCAGTCCCGGGGGGCAGGATACGCAGTATTTT.

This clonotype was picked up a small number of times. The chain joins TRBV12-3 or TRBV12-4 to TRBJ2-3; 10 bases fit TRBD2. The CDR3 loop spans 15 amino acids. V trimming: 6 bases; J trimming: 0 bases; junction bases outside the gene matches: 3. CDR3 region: CASRLAGRSTDTQYF. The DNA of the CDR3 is TGTGCCAGCAGACTAGCGGGGAGAAGCACAGATACGCAGTATTTT.

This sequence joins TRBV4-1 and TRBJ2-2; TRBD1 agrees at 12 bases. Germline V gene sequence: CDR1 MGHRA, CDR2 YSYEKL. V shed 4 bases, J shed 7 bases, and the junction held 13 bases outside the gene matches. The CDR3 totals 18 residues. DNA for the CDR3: TGCGCCAGCAGCCTACACGGGACAGGGGGCGCGAGAGGCGGGGAGCTGTTTTTT. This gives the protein CASSLHGTGGARGGELFF.